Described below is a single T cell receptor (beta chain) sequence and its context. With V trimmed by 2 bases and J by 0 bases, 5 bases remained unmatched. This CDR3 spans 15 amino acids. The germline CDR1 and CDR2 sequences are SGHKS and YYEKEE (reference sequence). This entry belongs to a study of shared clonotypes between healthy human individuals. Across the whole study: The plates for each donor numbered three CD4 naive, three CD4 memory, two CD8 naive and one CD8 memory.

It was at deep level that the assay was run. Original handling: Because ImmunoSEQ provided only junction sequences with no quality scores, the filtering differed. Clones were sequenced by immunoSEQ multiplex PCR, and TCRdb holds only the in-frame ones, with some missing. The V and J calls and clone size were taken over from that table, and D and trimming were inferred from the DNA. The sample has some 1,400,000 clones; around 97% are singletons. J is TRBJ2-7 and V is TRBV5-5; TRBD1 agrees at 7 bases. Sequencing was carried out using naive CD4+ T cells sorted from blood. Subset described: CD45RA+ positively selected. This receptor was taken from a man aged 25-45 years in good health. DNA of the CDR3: TGTGCCAGCAGCTTACTACAGGGGCCCTCCTACGAGCAGTACTTC. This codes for CASSLLQGPSYEQYF. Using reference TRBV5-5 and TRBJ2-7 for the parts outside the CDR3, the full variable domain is DAGVTQSPTHLIKTRGQQVTLRCSPISGHKSVSWYQQVLGQGPQFIFQYYEKEERGRGNFPDRFSARQFPNYSSELNVNALLLGDSALYLCASSLLQGPSYEQYFGPGTRLTVT.